Below, 8 T cell receptor beta chains from the same sample are listed, as sequenced in a study of identical twins (dated by TCRdb to the mid-2010s). Libraries were prepared through 5' RACE. Sequencing relied on an Illumina HiSeq 2000. TCRdb handled the public reads itself, with Q25 trimming in fastp and clone calling in MiXCR, and kept productive beta chains. When rows share a CDR3 protein, they turn into one entry using the most common DNA and genes. This sample holds 690,000 or so distinct CDR3 sequences; 8.5% to 9% were observed only once. Of the sample, approximately 0.94% falls within the top ten clones. This sample was also put to use in a study of yellow fever vaccine responses in identical twins.

The sequenced material came from PBMCs. The receptors derive from a woman between 18 and 30 years old in good health.

This clonotype was detected ten times or more. The rearrangement links TRBV5-1 to TRBJ1-4, with D tentatively TRBD1 (6 bases). This CDR3 region has 15 residues. V lost 0 bases, J lost 5 bases, and 11 bases lay in between. CDR1 is SGHRS, CDR2 YFSETQ, per germline. For the CDR3, the DNA is TGCGCCAGCAGCTTGGGAGGACAGAAGAATGAAAAACTGTTTTTT. Protein: CASSLGGQKNEKLFF.

The V and J genes are TRBV28 and TRBJ2-3; 9 nucleotides agree with TRBD2. With V trimmed by 6 bases and J by 0 bases, 13 bases remained unmatched. The germline CDR1 and CDR2 sequences are MDHEN and SYDVKM. The CDR3 sequence is 18 residues long. The CDR3 loop reads CASSTDPGLASSTDTQYF. The DNA of the CDR3 is TGTGCCAGCAGCACAGACCCGGGACTAGCAAGCAGCACAGATACGCAGTATTTT.

The J gene is TRBJ2-7, the V gene TRBV28; TRBD2 aligns across 16 bases. Germline CDR1 MDHEN, CDR2 SYDVKM. Trimming took 4 bases from V and 4 from J; bases not matched to a gene: 7. The CDR3 loop spans 17 amino acids. The DNA of the CDR3 is TGTGCCAGCAGTTCGGGGACTAGCGGGAGGGCCAAATACGAGCAGTACTTC. This translates into CASSSGTSGRAKYEQYF.

This clonotype was found a few times. The chain links TRBV20-1 to TRBJ2-5; D is possibly TRBD1 or TRBD2 (6 bases each). V was cut by 5 bases and J by 4 bases, with 11 bases left in between. The length of the CDR3 is 12 residues. In germline, CDR1 is DFQATT, CDR2 SNEGSKA (reference sequence). In DNA form, the CDR3 reads TGCAGTGCTGAGGGGGAGGTAGAGACCCAGTACTTC. As protein: CSAEGEVETQYF.

The chain employs TRBV20-1 and TRBJ2-3; D might be TRBD1 or TRBD2, each matching 6 bases. Deletions cut 4 bases from V and 0 bases from J, with 14 bases between. Germline assignment: CDR1 DFQATT and CDR2 SNEGSKA (reference sequence). The CDR3 is made up of 15 amino acids. CDR3 protein: CSAIRRDKSTDTQYF. CDR3 in DNA: TGCAGTGCTATCCGGCGGGACAAGAGCACAGATACGCAGTATTTT.

This rearrangement joins TRBV29-1 to TRBJ2-7; D is undetermined. V dropped 2 bases and J dropped 1 base, with 15 bases sitting between them. Per the germline V gene, CDR1 is SQVTM and CDR2 is ANQGSEA. The CDR3 consists of 15 residues. This CDR3 reads CSVESSRIDSYEQYF. Here the CDR3 DNA reads TGCAGCGTTGAAAGTTCCAGGATTGATTCCTACGAGCAGTACTTC.

The rearrangement uses TRBV2 and TRBJ1-1; D not resolved. CDR3 size: 14 residues. Germline V gene sequence: CDR1 SNHLY, CDR2 FYNNEI. V dropped 6 bases and J dropped 1 base, with 12 bases sitting between them. DNA of the CDR3: TGTGCCAGCAGGGACGAAACAGAGAACACTGAAGCTTTCTTT. This encodes CASRDETENTEAFF.

V gene TRBV21-1 combines with J gene TRBJ2-7. TRBV21-1 represents a pseudogene. This CDR3 has 13 amino acids. The CDR3 spells CASSKTETDEQYF. The CDR3 coding sequence is TGTGCCAGCAGCAAAACGGAGACGGACGAGCAGTACTTC.